This T cell receptor beta chain was retrieved from a study of cytomegalovirus exposure and HLA in healthy donors. The CDR3 spans 14 residues. The germline gives CDR1 MDHEN, CDR2 SYDVKM. J was trimmed by 12 bases and V by 7 bases; bases with no gene match: 12. 60 Vbeta and 13 Jbeta primers were used in PCR. Libraries were prepared by immunoSEQ multiplex PCR; TCRdb keeps only in-frame clonotypes and omits some of them. The sample includes 130,000 or so clones, approximately 8.8% of them seen just once. There are a few counts of this clone. Sequenced sample: PBMCs. V is TRBV28 and J is TRBJ2-5; 12 nucleotides match TRBD2. The receptor was isolated from a middle-aged man in good health and CMV-seronegative. CDR3 region: CASKKGLAGSFEYF. The CDR3 DNA follows: TGTGCCAGCAAAAAAGGACTAGCGGGGTCCTTCGAGTACTTC.